The clone carrying this TCR beta chain was counted between two and nine times. Antigen specificity is unknown. These data belong to a study of identical twins. Study results and limitations: Cord blood beta clonotypes that were abundant carried fewer insertions, and memory repertoires showed no such trend. Twin pairs had excess sharing that was weaker in beta out-of-frame sequences.

A single record per CDR3 protein comes from TCRdb applying MiXCR to the 5' RACE reads. Counted here are 1.5 million to 2 million distinct CDR3 sequences, less than 35% occurring once; the ten biggest clones make up about 0.27%. CDR1 and CDR2 (germline): GTSNPN, SVGIG (reference sequence). The V segment lost 0 bases and the J segment 3 bases; nucleotides outside the gene matches: 0. There are 13 residues in the CDR3. This chain uses TRBV30 with TRBJ1-2; 8 bases align to TRBD1. This receptor was taken from a newborn girl in good health. The sample consisted of cord blood. For the CDR3, the DNA is TGTGCCTGGAGTGTACAGGGGGACTATGGCTACACCTTC. Its translation: CAWSVQGDYGYTF.